These 22 T cell receptor beta chains were all obtained from the same sample, sequenced in a study of T cells in Graves' hyperthyroidism and ophthalmopathy. RNA transcripts were the template for amplifying TCR beta CDR3 regions. The HTBI set primed first-round TCR CDR3 RT-PCR. TCRdb independently ran MiXCR on the multiplex PCR reads; one entry per CDR3 protein. The repertoire includes 550,000 to 700,000 distinct CDR3 sequences, about half of them detected once, and around a fifth sits in the top ten. The sequenced sample was peripheral blood or thyroid tissue (not recorded which). The receptor set was obtained from an adult woman with Graves' disease, either hyperthyroidism or ophthalmopathy (not recorded which).

V is TRBV7-3 and J is TRBJ2-1, with D uncertain. V shed 4 bases and J shed 7 bases, with 11 bases lying between them. The CDR3 contains 13 residues. Germline V gives CDR1 SGHTA, CDR2 FQGTGA. Here the CDR3 reads CASSSMKSNEQFF. CDR3 nucleotide sequence: TGTGCCAGCAGCTCAATGAAGTCTAATGAGCAGTTCTTC.

The chain employs TRBV28 and TRBJ1-5; D unresolved. Per germline, CDR1 MDHEN and CDR2 SYDVKM. The germline V and J ends were trimmed by 6 bases and 4 bases, with 7 bases remaining between them. The CDR3 totals 12 residues. CDR3 sequence reads: CASRNLNQPQHF. The DNA of the CDR3 is TGTGCCAGCAGGAACCTTAATCAGCCCCAGCATTTT.

The V call is TRBV6-2 or TRBV6-3, the J call TRBJ2-5; D ambiguous. Germline CDR1 and CDR2: MNHEY and SVGEGT. The CDR3 covers 14 residues. Trimming removed 6 bases at V and 2 bases at J, with 13 bases between. CDR3 amino acids: CASRVGPLQETQYF. For the CDR3, the DNA is TGTGCCAGCAGGGTGGGTCCTCTTCAAGAGACCCAGTACTTC.

The chain employs TRBV9 and TRBJ2-5; 11 nucleotides agree with TRBD1. The J call may be in error: the DNA end matches TRBJ2-7 better. The germline V gene has CDR1 SGDLS and CDR2 YYNGEE. This CDR3 contains 14 residues. CDR3 region: CASSLDRGRYEQYF. DNA of the CDR3: TGTGCCAGCAGTTTGGACAGGGGGCGTTACGAGCAGTACTTC.

The gene calls are TRBV25-1 and TRBJ1-5; D might be TRBD1 (6 bases). Looked up from germline, CDR1 is MGHDK and CDR2 is SYGVNS. The CDR3 is 13 residues long. Here the CDR3 DNA reads TGTGCTAGCGCCTGGGACACCCTTTGGCCCCAGCATTTT. This translates into CASAWDTLWPQHF.

V and J are TRBV24-1 and TRBJ2-2; 9 positions match TRBD2. Germline V CDR1 and CDR2: KGHDR, SFDVKD. This CDR3 comprises 13 residues. CDR3 amino acids: CASGGRATGELFF. The CDR3 DNA follows: TGTGCTAGTGGCGGGAGGGCGACCGGGGAGCTGTTTTTT.

Concerning this clonotype itself: This may stem from a read error, because a much larger clone lies one nucleotide away. The gene calls are TRBV29-1 and TRBJ2-7; a possible D gene is TRBD2 (6 bases). The length of the CDR3 is 13 residues. Germline values: CDR1 SQVTM, CDR2 ANQGSEA. Here the CDR3 reads CSVYTGGSYAQYF. CDR3 bases: TGCAGCGTCTATACCGGGGGAAGCTACGCGCAGTACTTC.

The genes are TRBV15 and TRBJ2-7; possible D gene TRBD2, 5 bases. Germline CDR1 LNHNV, CDR2 YYDKDF (reference sequence). The CDR3 covers 15 residues. Trimming left V 3 bases short and J 7 bases short, with 19 bases between. CDR3 region: CATSSFRGFVGEQYF. The CDR3 bases are TGTGCCACCAGCAGTTTCCGGGGTTTTGTGGGTGAGCAGTACTTC. The full variable domain, rest sourced from reference TRBV15 and TRBJ2-7, is DAMVIQNPRYQVTQFGKPVTLSCSQTLNHNVMYWYQQKSSQAPKLLFHYYDKDFNNEADTPDNFQSRRPNTSFCFLDIRSPGLGDTAMYLCATSSFRGFVGEQYFGPGTRLTVT.

Only a few counts were recorded for this clonotype. The CDR3 coding sequence is TGCGCCAGCAGCCAAGAACCGACTAGCGGGTTCACCTACGAGCAGTACTTC. This translates into CASSQEPTSGFTYEQYF. The chain carries TRBV4-1 and TRBJ2-7; 10 bases align to TRBD2. This CDR3 contains 17 residues. The germline V gene has CDR1 MGHRA and CDR2 YSYEKL. V shed 0 bases, J shed 2 bases, and the junction held 7 bases outside the gene matches.

V and J are TRBV20-1 and TRBJ2-5, with D possibly TRBD1 on 6 matching bases. From germline, CDR1 is DFQATT and CDR2 SNEGSKA (reference sequence). This CDR3 spans 14 amino acids. V lost 7 bases and J lost 5, with 20 bases in between. CDR3 coding DNA: TGCAGTGTATCACCGGCCAGGGGCTGGGAGACCCAGTACTTC. Translation gives CSVSPARGWETQYF.

The table lists this clonotype with a count of one. This CDR3 reads CASSRDSVNTEAFF. The CDR3 bases are TGTGCCAGCAGCCGGGACAGTGTGAACACTGAAGCTTTCTTT. The chain has TRBV7-2 and TRBJ1-1; 7 bases map to TRBD1. Germline CDR1 and CDR2: SGHTA and FQGNSA. The V and J ends lost 5 bases and 0 bases, in that order; junction bases with no gene match: 3. CDR3 length: 14 residues.

J is TRBJ1-5 and V is TRBV25-1; TRBD1 agrees at 7 bases. This CDR3 has 12 residues. Trimming removed 10 bases from V and 6 bases from J; junction bases left unmatched: 6. CDR1 is MGHDK, CDR2 SYGVNS, per germline. Here the CDR3 reads CAIYRGIQPQHF. CDR3 in DNA: TGTGCCATTTACAGGGGTATTCAGCCCCAGCATTTT. Drawing the rest from reference TRBV25-1 and TRBJ1-5, the complete variable domain is EADIYQTPRYLVIGTGKKITLECSQTMGHDKMYWYQQDPGMELHLIHYSYGVNSTEKGDLSSESTVSRIRTEHFPLTLESARPSHTSQYLCAIYRGIQPQHFGDGTRLSIL.

The chain combines TRBV30 with TRBJ2-6; unclear D gene. The germline V gene encodes CDR1 GTSNPN and CDR2 SVGIG (reference sequence). Trimming removed 2 bases from V and 2 bases from J, with 16 bases in between. CDR3 length: 17 amino acids. CDR3 residues: CAWSPTRGNPGANVLTF. The DNA for the CDR3 is TGTGCCTGGAGTCCCACCCGTGGGAACCCTGGGGCCAACGTCCTGACTTTC. Drawing the rest from reference TRBV30 and TRBJ2-6, the complete variable domain is SQTIHQWPATLVQPVGSPLSLECTVEGTSNPNLYWYRQAAGRGLQLLFYSVGIGQISSEVPQNLSASRPQDRQFILSSKKLLLSDSGFYLCAWSPTRGNPGANVLTFGAGSRLTVL.

This clonotype was detected ten times or more. The chain couples TRBV10-3 to TRBJ1-5; D is ambiguous. The CDR3 is made up of 13 amino acids. V was shortened by 10 bases and J by 5 bases, with 15 bases between the two germline ends. Germline V gene data show CDR1 as ENHRY and CDR2 as SYGVKD. The CDR3 coding sequence is TGTGCCACCCGACGTGGTTGGGATCAGCCCCAGCATTTT. Protein: CATRRGWDQPQHF.

This clonotype was recorded at least ten times. The chain recombines TRBV7-9 with TRBJ1-1, with a weak D call TRBD1 (5 bases). V was cut by 8 bases and J by 1 base, with 14 bases left in between. Germline lookup yields CDR1 SEHNR and CDR2 FQNEAQ (reference sequence). This CDR3 contains 14 residues. CDR3 region: CASRHIGQNTEAFF. Here the CDR3 DNA reads TGTGCCAGCCGCCATATAGGACAGAACACTGAAGCTTTCTTT.

Many counts were recorded for this clonotype. V is TRBV25-1 and J is TRBJ1-2, with D possibly TRBD1 on 5 matching bases. The CDR3 length is 15 residues. The V and J ends lost 2 bases and 7 bases respectively, with 17 bases between them. Germline CDR1 is MGHDK and CDR2 is SYGVNS. CDR3 sequence (DNA): TGTGCCAGCAGTGAACAGTCGGGCGTGGGGGTTGGCTACACCTTC. Encoded protein: CASSEQSGVGVGYTF.

This clonotype has at least ten counts. The chain carries TRBV6-1 and TRBJ1-6, with D perhaps matching TRBD1 (5 bases). This CDR3 contains 15 residues. Per the germline V gene, CDR1 is MNHNS and CDR2 is SASEGT. Trimming took off 3 bases at V and 5 bases at J, with 11 bases between the two ends. The CDR3 DNA follows: TGTGCCAGCAGTGATGCGGGGACCCATAATTCACCCCTCCACTTT. This codes for CASSDAGTHNSPLHF.

V gene TRBV12-3 or TRBV12-4 combines with J gene TRBJ2-7; D is perhaps TRBD1 (5 bases). This CDR3 is built from 13 residues. Trimming took off 6 bases at V and 4 bases at J, with 13 bases between the two ends. The chain's CDR3 is CASRGPVAYEQYV. CDR3 in DNA: TGTGCCAGCAGGGGGCCTGTAGCTTACGAGCAGTACGTC.

This clonotype was seen many times. This chain links TRBV7-8 with TRBJ1-2; D is unresolved. CDR1 SGHVS and CDR2 FQNEAQ come from the germline V gene. The CDR3 is 16 amino acids. V lost 5 bases and J lost 7, with 23 bases in between. This chain's CDR3 is CASSQTEGVRMSGYTF. The CDR3 nucleotides are TGTGCCAGCAGCCAAACGGAGGGTGTCAGGATGAGTGGCTACACCTTC.

This clonotype was seen a single time. This CDR3 is missing its conserved last phenylalanine or tryptophan, likely due to a read error. The chain couples TRBV7-9 to TRBJ2-7; the D is unclear. Germline V gene lookup returns CDR1 SEHNR and CDR2 FQNEAQ (reference sequence). V lost 4 bases, J lost 3 bases, and 19 bases lay in between. CDR3 size: 16 residues. The CDR3 sequence is CASSSHLGPKHYEQYL. In DNA, the CDR3 is TGTGCCAGCAGCTCCCACTTAGGTCCAAAACACTACGAGCAGTACCTC.

A remark on this clonotype: A much larger clone lies one base from this, so it may be a read error. The chain employs TRBV7-9 and TRBJ2-3, with 10 bases identical to TRBD2. The germline V gene has CDR1 SEHNR and CDR2 FQNEAQ (reference sequence). The CDR3 has 15 amino acids. Unmatched junction bases numbered 7, after V lost 6 bases and J lost 4 bases. For the CDR3, the DNA is TGTGCCAGCAGTACCAGCGGGAGGGCCGCAGATACGCAGTATTTT. The encoded protein is CASSTSGRAADTQYF.

This clonotype was observed once. V usage is TRBV9 and J usage is TRBJ1-1; D unclear. Trimming shortened V by 3 bases and J by 1 base, and 13 bases separated the two germline ends. The CDR3 spans 15 residues. Germline V CDR1 and CDR2: SGDLS, YYNGEE. The CDR3 loop reads CASSGSRQSNTEAFF. The CDR3 nucleotides are TGTGCCAGCAGCGGATCCCGGCAGTCGAACACTGAAGCTTTCTTT.